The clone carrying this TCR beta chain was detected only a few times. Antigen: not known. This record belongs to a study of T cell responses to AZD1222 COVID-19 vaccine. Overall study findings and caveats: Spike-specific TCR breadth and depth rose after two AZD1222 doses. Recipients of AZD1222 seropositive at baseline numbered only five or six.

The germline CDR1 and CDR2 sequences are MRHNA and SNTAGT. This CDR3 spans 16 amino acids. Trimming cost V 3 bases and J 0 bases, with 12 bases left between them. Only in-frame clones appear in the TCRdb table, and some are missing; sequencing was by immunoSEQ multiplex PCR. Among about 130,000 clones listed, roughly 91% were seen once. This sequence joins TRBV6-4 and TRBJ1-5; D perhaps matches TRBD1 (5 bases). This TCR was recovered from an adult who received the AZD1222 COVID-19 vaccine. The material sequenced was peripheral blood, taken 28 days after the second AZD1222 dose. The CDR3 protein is CASSEVSGVSNQPQHF. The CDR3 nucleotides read TGTGCCAGCAGTGAGGTTTCGGGGGTTAGCAATCAGCCCCAGCATTTT.